The 32 T cell receptor beta chains below were found in one sample sequenced in a study of shared clonotypes between healthy human individuals. Clones were sequenced by immunoSEQ multiplex PCR, and TCRdb holds only the in-frame ones, with some missing. The sample lists some 2.1 million clones; 93% were seen once. Positively selected for CCR7, the CD45RO-negative cells used as naive CD8 cells excluded terminally differentiated effector memory CD45RA+ cells. Sequencing was carried out using naive CD8+ T cells from PBMCs. Receptors were obtained from a man younger than 35 in good health. Some clones in this sample may be carry-over from other donors' samples.

This clone was observed once. As DNA, the CDR3 is TGTGCCAGCAGCCTCGAAGCCGCCAATGAGCAGTTCTTC. The encoded protein is CASSLEAANEQFF. This chain links TRBV7-9 with TRBJ2-1; D is unresolved. CDR1 and CDR2 (germline): SEHNR, FQNEAQ (reference sequence). The CDR3 extends over 13 amino acids. V lost 5 bases to trimming and J lost 6 bases, with 11 bases between them.

This clone has just one count. The chain joins TRBV28 to TRBJ2-1; D might be TRBD2 (5 bases). Germline V gives CDR1 MDHEN, CDR2 SYDVKM. Trimming took 2 bases from V and 7 from J, leaving 9 bases between them. The CDR3 has 13 residues. The CDR3 is CASSLLERNEQFF. Here the CDR3 DNA reads TGTGCCAGCAGTTTACTAGAGCGGAATGAGCAGTTCTTC.

This chain connects TRBV10-2 to TRBJ2-1; a weak D match, TRBD1 (6 bases). Trimming pared 4 bases from V and 0 bases from J, leaving 16 bases between. The CDR3 has 17 amino acids. Germline V CDR1 and CDR2: WSHSY, SAAADI. As DNA, the CDR3 is TGCGCCAGCAGTGGACGGGACATTCTTAGCTCCTACAATGAGCAGTTCTTC. It translates to CASSGRDILSSYNEQFF.

A note on this clone: This sample includes further DNA sequences coding for the same CDR3. The rearrangement joins TRBV6-5 to TRBJ2-7, with 7 bases matching TRBD1. The germline V gene has CDR1 MNHEY and CDR2 SVGAGI. After removal of 4 bases from V and 2 bases from J, the junction contained 2 bases not matched to a gene. The CDR3 loop spans 13 amino acids. DNA for the CDR3: TGTGCCAGCAGTTTGGACAGGACCTACGAGCAGTACTTC. Translating gives CASSLDRTYEQYF.

This chain connects TRBV28 to TRBJ1-3; D is uncertain. The CDR3 loop spans 16 amino acids. V dropped 7 bases and J dropped 0 bases, with 16 bases sitting between them. Germline V gene data show CDR1 as MDHEN and CDR2 as SYDVKM. CDR3 loop: CASTRSSRYSGNTIYF. The CDR3 nucleotides are TGTGCCAGCACCCGGTCCTCAAGGTACTCTGGAAACACCATATATTTT.

Turning to this clone: The sample has other DNA sequences that encode this CDR3 too. The chain carries TRBV10-3 and TRBJ2-7; 9 bases agree with TRBD1. V lost 5 bases and J lost 2; bases outside the gene matches: 7. The CDR3 has 15 residues. Germline values: CDR1 ENHRY, CDR2 SYGVKD. The CDR3 sequence is CAISSPGQGPYEQYF. CDR3 nucleotides: TGTGCCATCAGTTCACCGGGACAGGGCCCCTACGAGCAGTACTTC.

V usage is TRBV7-6 and J usage is TRBJ2-2; TRBD2 matches 8 bases. The V segment lost 0 bases and the J segment 4 bases; nucleotides outside the gene matches: 4. The germline CDR1 and CDR2 sequences are SGHVS and FNYEAQ. The CDR3 loop spans 16 amino acids. The CDR3 here is CASSLASGITTGELFF. For the CDR3, the DNA is TGTGCCAGCAGCTTAGCTAGCGGGATCACCACCGGGGAGCTGTTTTTT.

The table lists this clone with a count of one. V and J are TRBV5-6 and TRBJ2-1; possibly TRBD2 for D (5 bases). The V end lost 0 bases, the J end lost 5 bases, and 9 bases lay between the germline ends. Germline V gives CDR1 SGHDT, CDR2 YYEEEE. The CDR3 has 14 amino acids. The CDR3 region is CASSLEGRDNEQFF. CDR3 bases: TGTGCCAGCAGCTTGGAAGGGCGGGACAATGAGCAGTTCTTC.

The CDR3 loop is CASTSLRSYEQYF. In DNA form, the CDR3 reads TGTGCCAGCACCTCCTTGCGCTCCTACGAGCAGTACTTC. This chain joins TRBV28 and TRBJ2-7; D uncertain. Germline assignment: CDR1 MDHEN and CDR2 SYDVKM. The CDR3 has 13 amino acids. V was trimmed by 7 bases and J by 0 bases, leaving 10 bases between them.

As regards this clone: Other DNA sequences from this sample encode an identical CDR3 as well. J is TRBJ2-1 and V is TRBV7-9; D not certain. CDR1 is SEHNR, CDR2 FQNEAQ, per germline (reference sequence). V was pared by 5 bases and J by 4 bases, with 9 bases between. The CDR3 runs to 13 residues. The CDR3 protein is CASSHLLYNEQFF. The CDR3, as DNA: TGTGCCAGCAGCCACCTACTTTACAATGAGCAGTTCTTC.

The rearrangement links TRBV27 to TRBJ2-2; weak D call: TRBD2 (6 bases). Germline CDR1 reads MNHEY; CDR2 reads SMNVEV (reference sequence). The CDR3 length is 13 residues. V was shortened by 6 bases and J by 7 bases, with 12 bases between the two germline ends. The CDR3 sequence is CASSIRRVGELFF. In DNA form, the CDR3 reads TGTGCCAGCAGCATCCGGAGGGTCGGGGAGCTGTTTTTT.

The chain couples TRBV19 to TRBJ2-1; D is perhaps TRBD2 (6 bases). V shed 6 bases and J shed 9 bases, with 18 bases lying between them. Looked up from germline, CDR1 is LNHDA and CDR2 is SQIVND (reference sequence). The CDR3 contains 14 residues. The CDR3 is CASRSAGTGVEQFF. The CDR3, as DNA: TGTGCCAGTAGATCTGCCGGGACGGGGGTTGAGCAGTTCTTC.

This clone was counted a single time. The V and J genes are TRBV28 and TRBJ1-1; D not certain. Germline CDR1 and CDR2: MDHEN and SYDVKM. The CDR3 contains 16 residues. V gave up 6 bases and J gave up 1 base, with 18 bases separating them. Written as DNA, the CDR3 is TGTGCCAGCAGCCCCACTAGGAGCTGGGGGAACACTGAAGCTTTCTTT. It specifies CASSPTRSWGNTEAFF.

The genes are TRBV4-2 and TRBJ1-2; TRBD1 matches 7 bases. CDR1 is LGHNA and CDR2 is YNFKEQ in the germline V gene. V shed 5 bases, J shed 2 bases, and the junction held 5 bases outside the gene matches. The CDR3 totals 14 residues. CDR3 amino acids: CASSLGGGNYGYTF. CDR3 nucleotides: TGTGCCAGCAGCTTAGGGGGCGGGAACTATGGCTACACCTTC.

The V call is TRBV7-8, the J call TRBJ2-2; D is ambiguous. Germline loops: CDR1 SGHVS, CDR2 FQNEAQ. This CDR3 comprises 16 residues. The ends were cut back, 0 bases at V and 0 bases at J, with 8 bases in the middle. CDR3 bases: TGTGCCAGCAGCTTAGCGGTCAGCTCGAACACCGGGGAGCTGTTTTTT. Its protein is CASSLAVSSNTGELFF.

The chain links TRBV6-5 to TRBJ1-5, with D perhaps matching TRBD1 (5 bases). CDR1 is MNHEY and CDR2 is SVGAGI in the germline V gene. Trimming stripped 6 bases from V and 3 bases from J, with 15 bases between. The CDR3 spans 15 residues. This CDR3 reads CASRLTLTVNQPQHF. The DNA for the CDR3 is TGTGCCAGCAGACTTACTTTGACAGTCAATCAGCCCCAGCATTTT.

The CDR3 loop is CASINDYKTNTGELFF. The CDR3 DNA sequence: TGTGCCAGCATCAACGACTACAAGACGAACACCGGGGAGCTGTTTTTT. The J gene is TRBJ2-2, the V gene TRBV7-9; perhaps TRBD2 as D (5 bases). The CDR3 loop spans 16 amino acids. Germline CDR1 SEHNR, CDR2 FQNEAQ (reference sequence). Trimming removed 7 bases from V and 0 bases from J, with 15 bases in between. The variable domain in full, completed from reference TRBV7-9 and TRBJ2-2, reads DTGVSQNPRHKITKRGQNVTFRCDPISEHNRLYWYRQTLGQGPEFLTYFQNEAQLEKSRLLSDRFSAERPKGSFSTLEIQRTEQGDSAMYLCASINDYKTNTGELFFGEGSRLTVL.

Only a few counts were recorded for this clone. The chain combines TRBV9 with TRBJ1-2; the D is unclear. CDR1 and CDR2 (germline): SGDLS, YYNGEE. V lost 0 bases, J lost 9 bases, and 9 bases lay in between. The CDR3 covers 12 residues. This CDR3 reads CASSVDRASYTF. DNA for the CDR3: TGTGCCAGCAGCGTAGACCGGGCCAGCTACACCTTC.

The chain combines TRBV10-2 with TRBJ2-1, with a weak D call TRBD2 (5 bases). The CDR3 length is 15 residues. CDR1 and CDR2 from the germline V gene are WSHSY and SAAADI. V was pared by 3 bases and J by 1 base, with 10 bases between. CDR3 loop: CASSEPTSSYNEQFF. DNA for the CDR3: TGCGCCAGCAGTGAACCCACTAGTTCCTACAATGAGCAGTTCTTC.

To note about this clone: Additional DNA sequences in this sample encode the identical CDR3. The V and J genes are TRBV19 and TRBJ2-1, with D hard to call. Germline lookup yields CDR1 LNHDA and CDR2 SQIVND (reference sequence). The length of the CDR3 is 12 residues. V gave up 1 base and J gave up 7 bases, with 5 bases separating them. In DNA form, the CDR3 reads TGTGCCAGTAGTATAGCAGCAAATGAGCAGTTCTTC. Translated: CASSIAANEQFF.

In DNA form, the CDR3 reads TGCGCCAGCAGTCAACACCCCGGGACGGTCTCCTACAATGAGCAGTTCTTC. It codes for CASSQHPGTVSYNEQFF. The chain joins TRBV23-1 to TRBJ2-1; the D call may be TRBD1 or TRBD2 (5 bases each). TRBV23-1 is known as an ORF, though its function is uncertain. The CDR3 has 17 amino acids. Deletions cut 2 bases from V and 0 bases from J, with 14 bases between.

This chain uses TRBV6-4 with TRBJ1-3; no clear D gene. V lost 9 bases, J lost 0 bases, and 9 bases lay in between. The germline V gene encodes CDR1 MRHNA and CDR2 SNTAGT. This CDR3 region has 13 residues. The CDR3: CARTSGSGNTIYF. The CDR3 DNA sequence: TGTGCCAGGACCTCCGGCTCTGGAAACACCATATATTTT.

This chain connects TRBV28 to TRBJ2-7; maybe TRBD1 (6 bases). Germline CDR1 and CDR2: MDHEN and SYDVKM. CDR3 length: 13 residues. V shed 7 bases and J shed 5 bases, with 15 bases lying between them. The CDR3 DNA reads as TGTGCCAGCACTCCTACAGGGTTCCACGAGCAGTACTTC. It translates to CASTPTGFHEQYF.

Note on this clone: The same CDR3 arises from other DNA sequences in this sample as well. J is TRBJ2-7 and V is TRBV28; D is ambiguous. Germline CDR1 is MDHEN and CDR2 is SYDVKM. The CDR3 consists of 11 residues. V lost 2 bases and J lost 4, with 3 bases in between. The CDR3 region has the DNA TGTGCCAGCAGTTTAGCATACGAGCAGTACTTC. This codes for CASSLAYEQYF.

V gene TRBV21-1 combines with J gene TRBJ2-1; the table calls TRBD2, which could not be checked here. TRBV21-1 is classified as a pseudogene. The CDR3 extends over 15 amino acids. CDR3 sequence: CASSKVPSSYNEQFF. CDR3 sequence (DNA): TGTGCCAGCAGCAAAGTCCCTAGCTCCTACAATGAGCAGTTCTTC.

The gene calls are TRBV19 and TRBJ1-5, with 10 bases fitting TRBD1. The CDR3 is 15 amino acids. The V gene's germline CDR1 is LNHDA and CDR2 SQIVND (reference sequence). Trimming took 7 bases from V and 1 from J; bases not matched to a gene: 4. As DNA, the CDR3 is TGTGCCAGTACCTGGACAGGGGGAAGCAATCAGCCCCAGCATTTT. Protein sequence: CASTWTGGSNQPQHF.

The rearrangement joins TRBV9 to TRBJ2-2, with TRBD1 matching over 7 bases. This CDR3 region has 17 residues. Germline assignment: CDR1 SGDLS and CDR2 YYNGEE. The J segment lost 3 bases and the V segment lost 3 bases, leaving 11 bases of the junction unmatched. In DNA, the CDR3 is TGTGCCAGCAGCGACTCTAGACAGGGAAGGGACACCGGGGAGCTGTTTTTT. Its protein product is CASSDSRQGRDTGELFF.

This chain links TRBV5-1 with TRBJ1-1, with 8 bases fitting TRBD1. Unmatched junction bases numbered 20, after V lost 8 bases and J lost 5 bases. CDR3 length: 17 residues. In germline, CDR1 is SGHRS, CDR2 YFSETQ. For the CDR3, the DNA is TGCGCCAGTCGAGCTAAGTCAGGGGGCAAGAGTGGGACTGAAGCTTTCTTT. Its translation: CASRAKSGGKSGTEAFF.

The chain links TRBV11-2 to TRBJ2-5; D is unresolved. The J call may be mistaken, given a closer DNA end match to TRBJ2-7. The CDR3 is 15 amino acids. Germline V lookup: CDR1 SGHAT, CDR2 FQNNGV. CDR3 nucleotides: TGTGCCAGCAGCCCCGCCCCCGCGGTGTTCTACGAGCAGTACTTC. Translation: CASSPAPAVFYEQYF.

Details on this clone: Other DNA sequences from this sample encode an identical CDR3 as well. The chain recombines TRBV28 with TRBJ2-7, with D possibly matching TRBD1 (6 bases). The CDR3 is 14 residues long. Trimming took 3 bases from V and 3 from J, leaving 12 bases between them. Germline loops: CDR1 MDHEN, CDR2 SYDVKM. Here the CDR3 DNA reads TGTGCCAGCAGTTTCAGGGGCAGTGGCTACGAGCAGTACTTC. Encoded protein: CASSFRGSGYEQYF.

This sequence joins TRBV15 and TRBJ2-2; 11 bases fit TRBD2. Germline-derived CDR1 and CDR2 are LNHNV and YYDKDF (reference sequence). This CDR3 spans 17 amino acids. With V trimmed by 3 bases and J by 2 bases, 5 bases remained unmatched. CDR3 coding DNA: TGTGCCACCAGCAGCGGCGGACTAGCGGGTAACACCGGGGAGCTGTTTTTT. This sequence encodes CATSSGGLAGNTGELFF.

J is TRBJ2-1 and V is TRBV11-2; 11 bases match TRBD2. The CDR3 extends over 16 amino acids. The ends lost 2 bases at V and 3 bases at J; junction bases unmatched: 3. The V gene's germline CDR1 is SGHAT and CDR2 FQNNGV. CDR3 sequence: CASSLRGTSGYNEQFF. DNA for the CDR3: TGTGCCAGCAGCTTAAGAGGGACTAGCGGCTACAATGAGCAGTTCTTC.